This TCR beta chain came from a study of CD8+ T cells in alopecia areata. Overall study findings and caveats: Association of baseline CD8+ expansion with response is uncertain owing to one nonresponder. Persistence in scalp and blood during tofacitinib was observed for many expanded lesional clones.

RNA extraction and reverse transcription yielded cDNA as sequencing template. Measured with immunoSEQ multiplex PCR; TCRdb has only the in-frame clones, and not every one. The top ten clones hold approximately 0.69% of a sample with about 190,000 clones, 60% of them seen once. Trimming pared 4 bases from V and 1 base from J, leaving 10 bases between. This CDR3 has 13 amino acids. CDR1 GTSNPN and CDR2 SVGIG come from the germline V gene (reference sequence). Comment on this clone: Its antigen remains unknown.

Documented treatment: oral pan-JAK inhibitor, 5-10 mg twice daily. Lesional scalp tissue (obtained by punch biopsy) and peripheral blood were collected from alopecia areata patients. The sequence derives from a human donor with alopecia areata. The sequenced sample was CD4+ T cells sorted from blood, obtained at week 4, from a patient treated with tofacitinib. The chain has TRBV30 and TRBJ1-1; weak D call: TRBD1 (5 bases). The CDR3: CAWTGGQNTEAFF. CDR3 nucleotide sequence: TGTGCCTGGACCGGAGGACAGAACACTGAAGCTTTCTTT.